This TCR beta chain was retrieved from a study of T-cell memory formation after mild COVID-19 (dated by TCRdb to the early 2020s). The study in broad terms: TCR sequence clusters from the two donors were found to be largely donor specific. The cohort was made up of two young adult volunteers, one female and one male, who were previously healthy. Longitudinal TCRalpha and TCRbeta repertoire sequencing tracked T-cell clones expanding and contracting after mild COVID-19 in a couple of donors.

The sequencer listed for this sample is Illumina NovaSeq 6000. Using 5'RACE with constant-segment primers, TCRalpha and TCRbeta cDNA libraries were constructed, with sample barcodes and unique molecular identifiers added in the process. Trizol reagent was used to extract RNA from every sample. The libraries were amplified in two PCR steps, and the second step added a second sample barcode and Illumina TruSeq adapters. Sequencing of the libraries was done on an Illumina NovaSeq, producing 2 x 150 bp paired-end reads. The paper's data handling went like this. Demultiplexing of reads and collapsing into UMI-guided consensus sequences were performed with migec v1.2.7. Using mixcr v2.1.11, the UMI consensuses were aligned to TRA and TRB V and J templates and assembled into clonotypes. Clonotypes were classified as expanded or contracted when called significant by both edgeR and NoisET, with noise models trained on biological replicates. For edgeR calls, the thresholds were a false discovery rate-adjusted p below 0.01 and a log2 fold-change of 1. As an exploratory analysis of dynamics, PCA with hierarchical clustering was applied to max-normalized trajectories of the 1000 most abundant clonotypes. The CD4 or CD8 phenotype of responding clones was assigned using the separately sequenced CD4+ and CD8+ repertoires. TCRdb reanalyzed the raw reads on its own, using fastp at Q25 for trimming and MiXCR for clone calling, and kept in-frame beta chains. All rows with the same CDR3 protein become a single entry with the most common DNA and genes. TCRdb's processing, not the authors', yielded these V and J calls. The sample profile shows roughly 310,000 distinct CDR3 sequences; 15% to 20% of them were found once. The top ten clones comprise 20% to 25% of the sample.

CDR1 SGHDT and CDR2 YYEEEE are derived from the germline V gene. From its cysteine to its phenylalanine, the CDR3 spans 14 amino acids. Left in the record is the CDR3 DNA by itself, 42 bases read in frame from the first base. A distance of 10 bases separates the germline ends of V and J, which lose 4 bases and 2 bases respectively. Ficoll-Paque density gradient centrifugation was used to isolate PBMCs. Note on this clonotype: The antigen this receptor binds is unknown. Qualities for individual bases were not recorded, and no much larger clone is one base off.

The investigation overall reported the following: Contracting CD4+ clones were found mainly in CM and EM memory subsets, while CD8+ clones were enriched in EMRA. From day 15 to 85, contracting clones showed balanced CD4/CD8 phenotypes, whereas a second wave of clones that expanded from day 15 to 37 leaned towards CD4+. Some responding clones were found in pre-infection memory, which suggests that pre-existing cross-reactive memory T cells took part in the SARS-CoV-2 response. The second-wave clones that peaked on day 37 were not confirmed to be SARS-CoV-2 specific. The study included only a couple of mild cases, and larger cohorts that include severe cases with pre-infection samples were judged to be necessary.

Sequencing input: PBMCs or a T cell subset sorted from them (not recorded which). The receptor comes from a man aged 18 to 35 who had mild COVID-19 (a few samples of this study predate the infection). The sample titles of this study are shuffled in the database, so cell type and time point are left out; the donor was told from shared clones. This receptor chain uses TRBV5-6 and TRBJ1-5; the D gene is perhaps TRBD1, on 5 matching bases. The DNA reads as follows: TGTGCCAGCAGCGGAGGGGTGCGCAATCAGCCCCAGCATTTT. Translated, it gives CASSGGVRNQPQHF.